The rows below give T cell receptor beta chains drawn from one sample of a study of blood T cell repertoires in COVID-19. The assay was immunoSEQ multiplex PCR, and TCRdb's table has in-frame clones only and misses some. The sample holds about 68,000 clones; approximately 88% are singletons and the top ten take more than 8%. Sequenced material: peripheral blood. These receptor sequences come from a man aged 50 or older with active COVID-19. The conserved cysteine and the conserved F or W are not part of the CDR3 here. Fields, in order: J gene, V gene, CDR3 protein.

>TRBJ2-7|TRBV2
ASRLRDRSSYEQY
>TRBJ2-5|TRBV29-1
SVTGEQTQY
>TRBJ2-2|TRBV4-2
ASTGLAGETGELF
>TRBJ1-2|TRBV10-1
ASSDTGSPYGYT
>TRBJ1-2|TRBV11-2
ASRFSTGIDYGYT
>TRBJ1-1|TRBV10-1
ASLDRNTEAF
>TRBJ1-2|TRBV30
ACERTGYGYT
>TRBJ2-1|TRBV5-1
ASSFGGRPSSYNEQF
>TRBJ2-5|TRBV7-6
ASSFRDQETQY
>TRBJ2-3|TRBV6-5
ASSNSLDTQY
>TRBJ2-7|TRBV19
ASSTRGTRRGSEQY
>TRBJ2-2|TRBV7-2
ASSPTYRSGELF
>TRBJ1-5|TRBV30
AWSGQLDQPQH
>TRBJ1-5|TRBV6-6
ASRHSGSNQPQH
>TRBJ2-5|TRBV5-1
ASSGGGQGQETQY
>TRBJ1-2|TRBV7-2
ASSSAGSYGYT